The table lists the clone carrying this T cell receptor (beta chain) with a few counts. Its specificity is not known. The entry originates in a study of shared clonotypes between healthy human individuals. The CDR3 runs 15 residues. Deletions cut 1 base from V and 5 bases from J, with 12 bases between. In germline, CDR1 is SGHRS, CDR2 YFSETQ. General study points: A generally larger estimated richness was seen in naive subsets than in memory subsets. When compared with the clonotypes that were shared by all four sorted-subset donors, the non-shared clonotypes turned out to have lower generation probabilities.

CCR7-negative CD45RA+ TemRA cells were pooled with CD45RO+ cells for CD8 memory. Template for every sorted-subset replicate PCR totaled around 210 ng DNA, 25,000 to 35,000 T cell genomes. Assay used: immunoSEQ multiplex PCR; TCRdb lists only in-frame clones, some missing. This table has about 110,000 clones, about 71% appearing once. The sequence was collected from a young woman in good health. The V call is TRBV5-1, the J call TRBJ1-4; possible D gene TRBD1, 6 bases. The sequenced sample consisted of memory CD8+ T cells sorted from blood. The subset was: CD45RO+ cells pooled with CCR7-negative TemRA cells. The DNA of the CDR3 is TGCGCCAGCAGCTTGATGTACAGGGAAAATGAAAAACTGTTTTTT. Amino acid sequence: CASSLMYRENEKLFF.